Presented here are 28 T cell receptor beta chains from one specimen sequenced in a study of shared clonotypes between healthy human individuals. Sequencing was performed with immunoSEQ multiplex PCR; in TCRdb, only in-frame clones are kept and a portion is missing. The table lists hundreds of thousands of clones, roughly 73% of them singletons. The specimen was memory CD4+ T cells sorted from blood. Noted subset: CD45RA-negative fraction. The receptors stem from a woman between 25 and 40 years old in good health.

The chain couples TRBV2 to TRBJ2-1, with 13 bases fitting TRBD2. This CDR3 contains 16 residues. Trimming removed 4 bases from V and 6 bases from J; junction bases left unmatched: 6. Germline V gene lookup returns CDR1 SNHLY and CDR2 FYNNEI. CDR3 amino acids: CASSARTSGGRNEQFF. CDR3 in DNA: TGTGCCAGCAGTGCCCGGACTAGCGGGGGCCGCAATGAGCAGTTCTTC. Using reference TRBV2 and TRBJ2-1 for the parts outside the CDR3, the full variable domain is EPEVTQTPSHQVTQMGQEVILRCVPISNHLYFYWYRQILGQKVEFLVSFYNNEISEKSEIFDDQFSVERPDGSNFTLKIRSTKLEDSAMYFCASSARTSGGRNEQFFGPGTRLTVL.

The CDR3 loop reads CASSPVYRSYEQYF. CDR3 DNA: TGTGCCAGCAGCCCTGTATATCGCTCCTACGAGCAGTACTTC. This chain connects TRBV11-2 to TRBJ2-7; D remains ambiguous. Germline V lookup: CDR1 SGHAT, CDR2 FQNNGV. The CDR3 sequence is 14 residues long. The V end lost 5 bases, the J end lost 0 bases, and 11 bases lay between the germline ends.

The V gene is TRBV5-1, the J gene TRBJ2-3, with 9 bases matching TRBD2. After removal of 4 bases from V and 2 bases from J, the junction contained 8 bases not matched to a gene. The germline V gene encodes CDR1 SGHRS and CDR2 YFSETQ. The length of the CDR3 is 16 residues. The CDR3 protein is CASSRRLAEDTDTQYF. CDR3 sequence (DNA): TGCGCCAGCAGCCGGAGACTAGCGGAAGACACAGATACGCAGTATTTT.

The chain carries TRBV5-1 and TRBJ1-2; D may be TRBD1 (5 bases). V shed 3 bases and J shed 2 bases, with 11 bases lying between them. The germline V gene encodes CDR1 SGHRS and CDR2 YFSETQ. This CDR3 has 14 amino acids. The chain's CDR3 is CASSSQGLNYGYTF. The DNA for the CDR3 is TGCGCCAGCAGCTCGCAGGGCCTCAACTATGGCTACACCTTC.

The rearrangement uses TRBV28 and TRBJ2-1, with D hard to call. CDR1 and CDR2 from the germline V gene are MDHEN and SYDVKM. The V end lost 4 bases, the J end lost 6 bases, and 22 bases lay between the germline ends. This CDR3 has 17 amino acids. The CDR3 is CASSSAHSGGKLNEQFF. The CDR3 DNA reads as TGTGCCAGCAGTTCCGCTCACTCGGGCGGCAAACTCAATGAGCAGTTCTTC.

Here the CDR3 reads CASSLDPGIDYGYTF. The CDR3 DNA reads TGCGCCAGCAGCTTGGATCCGGGAATAGACTATGGCTACACCTTC. The rearrangement joins TRBV5-1 to TRBJ1-2; D gene ambiguous. The CDR3 totals 15 residues. Trimming cost V 0 bases and J 3 bases, with 12 bases left between them. Germline loops: CDR1 SGHRS, CDR2 YFSETQ. The whole variable domain, filled in from reference TRBV5-1 and TRBJ1-2, reads KAGVTQTPRYLIKTRGQQVTLSCSPISGHRSVSWYQQTPGQGLQFLFEYFSETQRNKGNFPGRFSGRQFSNSRSEMNVSTLELGDSALYLCASSLDPGIDYGYTFGSGTRLTVV.

V is TRBV6-1 and J is TRBJ1-2; no definite D call. V lost 7 bases, J lost 7 bases, and 19 bases lay in between. The CDR3 runs 14 residues. The germline gives CDR1 MNHNS, CDR2 SASEGT. The CDR3 is CASTLNLVSGGYTF. The CDR3, as DNA: TGTGCCAGCACCCTGAACCTGGTATCGGGTGGCTACACCTTC.

This clone was seen more than once but under ten times. J is TRBJ2-7 and V is TRBV6-1; D is possibly TRBD2 (6 bases). The CDR3 loop spans 14 amino acids. V was shortened by 4 bases and J by 6 bases, with 16 bases between the two germline ends. CDR1 is MNHNS, CDR2 SASEGT, per germline. CDR3 amino acids: CASSGGASVSEQYF. CDR3 DNA sequence: TGTGCCAGCAGTGGCGGGGCCTCGGTCTCCGAGCAGTACTTC.

The J gene is TRBJ1-4, the V gene TRBV5-1; D is unclear. V shed 4 bases and J shed 0 bases, with 10 bases lying between them. CDR3 length: 15 amino acids. The germline CDR1 and CDR2 sequences are SGHRS and YFSETQ. Here the CDR3 reads CASSAGLTTNEKLFF. As DNA, the CDR3 is TGCGCCAGCAGCGCGGGTCTAACAACTAATGAAAAACTGTTTTTT.

This clone was observed once. This chain uses TRBV1 with TRBJ2-7; TRBD2 reflects the table's D call only, with no check against the DNA. TRBV1 is termed a pseudogene. This CDR3 comprises 18 residues. The CDR3, as DNA: TGCACCAGCAGCCAAAGGACTAGCGGGAATCCGAGCTCCTACGAGCAGTACTTC. It specifies CTSSQRTSGNPSSYEQYF.

The chain carries TRBV6-5 and TRBJ1-5, with D possibly TRBD1 on 6 matching bases. The CDR3 consists of 14 residues. CDR1 MNHEY and CDR2 SVGAGI come from the germline V gene. V lost 2 bases and J 6 bases, leaving 11 bases between the germline ends. CDR3 sequence reads: CASSYGQGTQPQHF. The CDR3 DNA reads TGTGCCAGCAGTTACGGCCAGGGGACTCAGCCCCAGCATTTT.

The chain couples TRBV28 to TRBJ2-2, with D perhaps matching TRBD1 (5 bases). The germline V gene encodes CDR1 MDHEN and CDR2 SYDVKM. This CDR3 contains 13 residues. The V gene lost 5 bases and the J gene lost 9 bases, with 13 bases spanning the gap. The CDR3 spells CASSKGDSRELFF. In nucleotides, the CDR3 is TGTGCCAGCAGTAAAGGGGATTCCCGGGAGCTGTTTTTT.

V is TRBV28 and J is TRBJ2-7, with 7 positions matching TRBD1. The CDR3 covers 15 residues. V lost 10 bases, J lost 0 bases, and 12 bases stayed unmatched. Germline lookup yields CDR1 MDHEN and CDR2 SYDVKM. The CDR3 loop reads CAIQIGTVGSYEQYF. The CDR3 bases are TGTGCCATCCAAATCGGGACAGTGGGCTCCTACGAGCAGTACTTC.

J is TRBJ1-2 and V is TRBV28; TRBD1 matches 9 bases. The CDR3 has 15 residues. Looked up from germline, CDR1 is MDHEN and CDR2 is SYDVKM. The J segment lost 7 bases and the V segment lost 5 bases, leaving 11 bases of the junction unmatched. CDR3 nucleotides: TGTGCCAGCAGTCCGGGCGGGACAGGGCGTGTTGGCTACACCTTC. Translated, it gives CASSPGGTGRVGYTF.

The chain combines TRBV20-1 with TRBJ2-7, with a weak D call TRBD2 (5 bases). Looked up from germline, CDR1 is DFQATT and CDR2 is SNEGSKA (reference sequence). The CDR3 sequence is 11 residues long. V was shortened by 6 bases and J by 4 bases, with 10 bases between the two germline ends. The CDR3 coding sequence is TGCAGTGCCTCCCCGGGATACGAGCAGTACTTC. Translating gives CSASPGYEQYF.

CDR3 region: CASSPETGRFEQYF. DNA for the CDR3: TGTGCCAGCTCACCGGAGACAGGGCGTTTCGAGCAGTACTTC. The rearrangement uses TRBV18 and TRBJ2-7; 7 bases agree with TRBD1. J gave up 6 bases and V 3 bases, and 8 bases lay outside the gene matches. Germline CDR1 and CDR2: KGHSH and LQKENI. The CDR3 loop spans 14 amino acids.

The rearrangement links TRBV19 to TRBJ1-4, with D perhaps TRBD1 (5 bases). The V gene's germline CDR1 is LNHDA and CDR2 SQIVND (reference sequence). The CDR3 is 14 residues long. V was shortened by 3 bases and J by 1 base, with 6 bases between the two germline ends. CDR3 DNA sequence: TGTGCCAGTAGTATCCAGGGAACTAATGAAAAACTGTTTTTT. It translates to CASSIQGTNEKLFF.

The chain couples TRBV7-3 to TRBJ2-5; the match to TRBD2 covers 7 bases. V trimming: 2 bases; J trimming: 14 bases; junction bases outside the gene matches: 11. The CDR3 length is 13 residues. Germline CDR1 reads SGHTA; CDR2 reads FQGTGA. This chain's CDR3 is CASSLPPWRELYF. Here the CDR3 DNA reads TGTGCCAGCAGCTTACCCCCATGGCGGGAGTTATACTTC.

The rearrangement links TRBV7-8 to TRBJ2-7; D is possibly TRBD2 (6 bases). Germline CDR1 SGHVS, CDR2 FQNEAQ. Trimming took 0 bases from V and 5 from J, leaving 23 bases between them. The CDR3 has 18 amino acids. The CDR3 nucleotides are TGTGCCAGCAGCTTAGCGGAGGGGCCCTGGTCCATTTTCGACGAGCAGTACTTC. Amino acids: CASSLAEGPWSIFDEQYF. Full variable domain (missing parts from reference TRBV7-8 and TRBJ2-7): GAGVSQSPRYKVAKRGQDVALRCDPISGHVSLFWYQQALGQGPEFLTYFQNEAQLDKSGLPSDRFFAERPEGSVSTLKIQRTQQEDSAVYLCASSLAEGPWSIFDEQYFGPGTRLTVT.

This clone was counted a few times. This chain uses TRBV9 with TRBJ1-4; 7 bases are a match to TRBD1. J lost 7 bases, V lost 3 bases, and 3 bases had no gene match. The germline V gene encodes CDR1 SGDLS and CDR2 YYNGEE. The CDR3 contains 13 residues. The CDR3 DNA reads TGTGCCAGCAGCGCCGGGACAGCTGAAAAACTGTTTTTT. It translates to CASSAGTAEKLFF.

This clone occurred a few times. The rearrangement joins TRBV5-4 to TRBJ1-4; the D is unclear. The CDR3 has 15 amino acids. Germline CDR1 SGHNT, CDR2 YYREEE (reference sequence). V was pared by 3 bases and J by 0 bases, with 9 bases between. CDR3 DNA: TGTGCCAGCAGCTCAGCAGAAACAACTAATGAAAAACTGTTTTTT. It encodes CASSSAETTNEKLFF.

This clone came up a few times. This rearrangement joins TRBV11-2 to TRBJ2-2; a possible D gene is TRBD1 (6 bases). Trimming shortened V by 3 bases and J by 6 bases, and 11 bases separated the two germline ends. The CDR3 loop spans 14 amino acids. In germline, CDR1 is SGHAT, CDR2 FQNNGV. The CDR3: CASSFRQVAGELFF. The CDR3 DNA reads as TGTGCCAGCAGCTTTCGACAGGTGGCCGGGGAGCTGTTTTTT. Using reference TRBV11-2 and TRBJ2-2 for the parts outside the CDR3, the full variable domain is EAGVAQSPRYKIIEKRQSVAFWCNPISGHATLYWYQQILGQGPKLLIQFQNNGVVDDSQLPKDRFSAERLKGVDSTLKIQPAKLEDSAVYLCASSFRQVAGELFFGEGSRLTVL.

This clone appeared a few times. The CDR3 is CASSRRQDYGYTF. DNA for the CDR3: TGTGCCAGTTCCCGTAGACAGGACTATGGCTACACCTTC. This chain joins TRBV28 and TRBJ1-2, with TRBD1 as a possible D gene (6 bases). CDR1 is MDHEN, CDR2 SYDVKM, per germline. V was trimmed by 9 bases and J by 3 bases, leaving 14 bases between them. The CDR3 spans 13 residues.

V is TRBV6-5 and J is TRBJ2-1; 13 nucleotides match TRBD2. The CDR3 runs to 15 residues. The junction had 10 bases not matched to a gene; V was cut back by 5 bases and J by 12 bases. Germline V lookup: CDR1 MNHEY, CDR2 SVGAGI. CDR3 sequence: CASSGPGLAGFAQFF. The CDR3 bases are TGTGCCAGCAGTGGACCGGGACTAGCGGGATTTGCGCAGTTCTTC.

This chain links TRBV7-6 with TRBJ2-7; TRBD2 agrees at 10 bases. The germline CDR1 and CDR2 sequences are SGHVS and FNYEAQ. CDR3 length equals 19 residues. After removal of 5 bases from V and 2 bases from J, the junction contained 18 bases not matched to a gene. This CDR3 reads CASSPRPTSGIGEPYEQYF. CDR3 sequence (DNA): TGTGCCAGCAGCCCAAGGCCCACTAGCGGGATAGGGGAACCCTACGAGCAGTACTTC.

The chain recombines TRBV5-1 with TRBJ2-3; tentative D call: TRBD2 (5 bases). CDR3 length: 15 residues. V was shortened by 0 bases and J by 2 bases, with 10 bases between the two germline ends. Germline V CDR1 and CDR2: SGHRS, YFSETQ. Here the CDR3 reads CASSLVASNTDTQYF. CDR3 sequence (DNA): TGCGCCAGCAGCTTGGTAGCGAGTAACACAGATACGCAGTATTTT.

The chain joins TRBV28 to TRBJ1-2; D remains unclear. Germline CDR1 is MDHEN and CDR2 is SYDVKM. The CDR3 runs 13 residues. V was clipped by 3 bases and J by 5 bases, with 10 bases between them. DNA for the CDR3: TGTGCCAGCAGTTTGTCCTTGGGATATGGCTACACCTTC. Protein: CASSLSLGYGYTF.

The genes are TRBV5-1 and TRBJ1-1; D perhaps matches TRBD1 (6 bases). Germline V CDR1 and CDR2: SGHRS, YFSETQ. V was shortened by 4 bases and J by 3 bases, with 13 bases between the two germline ends. The CDR3 is 14 amino acids. CDR3 protein: CASSPSGGYTEAFF. Written as DNA, the CDR3 is TGCGCCAGCAGCCCTTCTGGGGGCTACACTGAAGCTTTCTTT.